Listed below are T cell receptor beta chains from one sample, sequenced in a study of regulatory T cells in long-lasting Graves disease. TCRdb passed the multiplex PCR reads through MiXCR, listing each CDR3 protein once. This sample has 250,000 or so distinct CDR3 sequences; 20% occur once, and the top ten carry over 11%. The source material was peripheral blood mononuclear cells (PBMCs), sampled at new diagnosis, from a patient treated with antithyroid drugs. All receptors come from a female donor with Graves disease. CDR3s include the opening cysteine and the closing phenylalanine or tryptophan. Fields, in order: V gene, CDR3 length, J gene, clone size, D gene, CDR3 protein, CDR3 DNA. The D gene is left open where the match is weak. Clone size is shown for a subset of rows, as once, few, many or a class of expanded clone.

TRBV3-1	15	TRBJ2-5	many	TRBD2	CASTLRGGNQETQYF	TGTGCCAGCACGCTACGGGGGGGGAACCAAGAGACCCAGTACTTC
TRBV20-1	14	TRBJ2-1	many	TRBD2	CSAESGGAGVEQFF	TGCAGTGCTGAAAGCGGGGGGGCCGGGGTTGAGCAGTTCTTC
TRBV11-3	13	TRBJ1-1	many	NA	CASSRTVNTEAFF	TGTGCCAGCAGCCGGACAGTGAACACTGAAGCTTTCTTT
TRBV7-8	17	TRBJ1-3	many	NA	CASSGQLAGAPGNTIYF	TGTGCCAGCAGCGGACAACTTGCGGGGGCCCCTGGAAACACCATATATTTT
TRBV9	11	TRBJ1-2	many	NA	CASSVPGGYTF	TGTGCCAGCAGCGTTCCTGGTGGCTACACCTTC
TRBV6-2/TRBV6-3	13	TRBJ2-2	NA	NA	CASSDPGTGELFF	TGTGCCAGCAGTGACCCGGGGACCGGGGAGCTGTTTTTT
TRBV20-1	14	TRBJ2-1	NA	TRBD2	CSADSGRAYNEQFF	TGCAGTGCTGACAGCGGGAGGGCCTACAATGAGCAGTTCTTC
TRBV11-3	17	TRBJ2-1	many	TRBD2	CASSFNSGRRGSNEQFF	TGTGCCAGCAGCTTTAATAGCGGGAGACGGGGTAGCAATGAGCAGTTCTTC
TRBV30	15	TRBJ2-2	NA	NA	CAWSVWAQDTGELFF	TGTGCCTGGAGTGTATGGGCGCAGGACACCGGGGAGCTGTTTTTT
TRBV7-9	14	TRBJ2-7	many	NA	CASSLAGGPDEQYF	TGCGCCAGCAGCTTGGCCGGCGGTCCTGACGAGCAGTACTTC
TRBV4-1	17	TRBJ2-2	NA	TRBD2	CASSPGELAVNTGELFF	TGCGCCAGCAGCCCGGGGGAACTAGCGGTGAACACCGGGGAGCTGTTTTTT
TRBV5-6	16	TRBJ1-5	many	TRBD1	CASSLGAGTGSQPQHF	TGTGCCAGCAGCTTGGGGGCCGGGACAGGGAGTCAGCCCCAGCATTTT
TRBV7-2	12	TRBJ1-1	many	NA	CASSLGHPGAFF	TGTGCCAGCAGCTTAGGACACCCCGGGGCTTTCTTT
TRBV3-1	16	TRBJ2-3	many	NA	CASSQDRTGRRHTQYF	TGTGCCAGCAGCCAAGATCGAACGGGCCGGAGACATACGCAGTATTTT
TRBV18	13	TRBJ1-1	many	NA	CASSPDISVEAFF	TGTGCCAGCTCACCGGACATTTCTGTTGAAGCTTTCTTT
TRBV28	16	TRBJ1-2	NA	TRBD1	CASSFRDRRTFEGYTF	TGTGCCAGCAGTTTCCGGGACAGAAGGACCTTTGAGGGCTACACCTTC
TRBV14	15	TRBJ1-6	NA	NA	CASSPSWANNSPLHF	TGTGCCAGCAGCCCGAGTTGGGCAAATAATTCACCCCTCCACTTT
TRBV20-1	16	TRBJ2-7	many	TRBD1	CSARPFGQGRRYEQYF	TGCAGTGCTAGGCCCTTTGGACAGGGCAGACGGTACGAGCAGTACTTC
TRBV4-3	16	TRBJ2-1	few	TRBD2	CASSQDSASGYNEQFF	TGCGCCAGCAGCCAAGACTCGGCTAGCGGTTACAATGAGCAGTTCTTC
TRBV7-2	13	TRBJ1-5	few	TRBD1	CASSLDRAQPQHF	TGTGCCAGCAGCCTCGACAGGGCCCAGCCCCAGCATTTT
TRBV7-8	21	TRBJ2-3	once	TRBD2	CASSIGVGGLAGGPLADTQYF	TGTGCCAGCAGTATAGGGGTGGGAGGGCTAGCGGGAGGGCCATTGGCAGATACGCAGTATTTT
TRBV6-1	15	TRBJ2-2	many	NA	CASRLDRTNTGELFF	TGTGCCAGCAGACTAGACCGAACGAACACCGGGGAGCTGTTTTTT
TRBV11-3	12	TRBJ2-2	many	NA	CASSFQAGELFF	TGTGCCAGCAGCTTTCAAGCTGGGGAGCTGTTTTTT
TRBV20-1	15	TRBJ2-7	many	TRBD2	CSARGTSGSSYEQYF	TGCAGTGCTAGAGGGACTAGCGGGTCCTCCTACGAGCAGTACTTC
TRBV14	15	TRBJ2-1	many	TRBD1	CASSGWDRENNEQFF	TGTGCCAGCAGCGGTTGGGACAGGGAAAACAATGAGCAGTTCTTC
TRBV9	18	TRBJ2-2	NA	TRBD2	CASSGRDYKTSNTGELFF	TGTGCCAGCAGCGGCCGGGACTACAAGACTTCGAACACCGGGGAGCTGTTTTTT
TRBV6-5	13	TRBJ1-2	many	NA	CASSYPDSYGYTF	TGTGCCAGCAGTTATCCGGACAGTTATGGCTACACCTTC
TRBV11-2	18	TRBJ2-1	many	TRBD1	CASSLAGTGPSLMNEQFF	TGTGCCAGCAGCTTAGCTGGGACAGGACCCTCTTTGATGAATGAGCAGTTCTTC
TRBV7-2	14	TRBJ2-1	NA	TRBD2	CASSPGLAPDEQFF	TGTGCCAGCAGCCCGGGACTAGCCCCCGATGAGCAGTTCTTC
TRBV3-1	12	TRBJ2-7	many	TRBD2	CASSAGGGEQYF	TGTGCCAGCAGCGCCGGGGGGGGCGAGCAGTACTTC